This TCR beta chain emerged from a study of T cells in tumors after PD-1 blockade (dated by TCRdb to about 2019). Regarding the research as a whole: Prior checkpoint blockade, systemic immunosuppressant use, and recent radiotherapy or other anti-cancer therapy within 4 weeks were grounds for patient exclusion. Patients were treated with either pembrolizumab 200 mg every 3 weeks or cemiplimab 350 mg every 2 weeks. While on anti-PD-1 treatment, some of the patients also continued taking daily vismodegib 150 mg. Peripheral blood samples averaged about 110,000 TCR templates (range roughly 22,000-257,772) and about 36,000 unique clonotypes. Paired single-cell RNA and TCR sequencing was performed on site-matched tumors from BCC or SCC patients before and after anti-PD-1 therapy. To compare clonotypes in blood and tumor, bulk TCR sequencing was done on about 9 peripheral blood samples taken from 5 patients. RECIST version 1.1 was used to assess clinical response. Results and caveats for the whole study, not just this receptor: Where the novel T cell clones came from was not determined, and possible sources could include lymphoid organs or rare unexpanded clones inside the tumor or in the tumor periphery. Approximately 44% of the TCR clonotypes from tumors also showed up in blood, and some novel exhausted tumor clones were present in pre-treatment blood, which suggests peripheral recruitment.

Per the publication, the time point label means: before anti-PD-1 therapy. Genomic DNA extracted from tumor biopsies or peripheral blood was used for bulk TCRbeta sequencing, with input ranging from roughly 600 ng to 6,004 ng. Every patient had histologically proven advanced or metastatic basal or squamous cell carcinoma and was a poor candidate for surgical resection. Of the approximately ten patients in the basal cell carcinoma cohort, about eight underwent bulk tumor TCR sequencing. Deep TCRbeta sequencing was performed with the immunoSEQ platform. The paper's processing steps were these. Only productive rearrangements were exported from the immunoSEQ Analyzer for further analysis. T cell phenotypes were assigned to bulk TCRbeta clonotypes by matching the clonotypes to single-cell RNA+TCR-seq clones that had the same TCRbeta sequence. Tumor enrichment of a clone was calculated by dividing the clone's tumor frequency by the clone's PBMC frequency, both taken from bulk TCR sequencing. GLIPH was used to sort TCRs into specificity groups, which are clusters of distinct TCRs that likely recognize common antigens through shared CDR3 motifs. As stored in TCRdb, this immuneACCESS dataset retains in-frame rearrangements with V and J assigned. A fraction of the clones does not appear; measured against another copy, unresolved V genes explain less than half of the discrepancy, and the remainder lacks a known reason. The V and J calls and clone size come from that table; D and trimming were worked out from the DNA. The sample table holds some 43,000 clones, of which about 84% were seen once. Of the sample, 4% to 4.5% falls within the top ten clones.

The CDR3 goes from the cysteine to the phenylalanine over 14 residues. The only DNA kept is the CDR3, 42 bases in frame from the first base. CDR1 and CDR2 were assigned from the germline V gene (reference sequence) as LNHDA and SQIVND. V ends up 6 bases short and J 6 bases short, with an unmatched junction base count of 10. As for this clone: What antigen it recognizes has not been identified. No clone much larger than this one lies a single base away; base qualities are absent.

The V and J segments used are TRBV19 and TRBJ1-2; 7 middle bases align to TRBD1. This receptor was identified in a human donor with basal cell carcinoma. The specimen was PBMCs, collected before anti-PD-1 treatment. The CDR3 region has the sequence CASRFGTAIDGYTF. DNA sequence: TGTGCCAGTAGATTCGGGACAGCCATCGATGGCTACACCTTC. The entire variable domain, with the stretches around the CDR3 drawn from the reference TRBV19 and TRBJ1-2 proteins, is DGGITQSPKYLFRKEGQNVTLSCEQNLNHDAMYWYRQDPGQGLRLIYYSQIVNDFQKGDIAEGYSVSREKKESFPLTVTSAQKNPTAFYLCASRFGTAIDGYTFGSGTRLTVV.